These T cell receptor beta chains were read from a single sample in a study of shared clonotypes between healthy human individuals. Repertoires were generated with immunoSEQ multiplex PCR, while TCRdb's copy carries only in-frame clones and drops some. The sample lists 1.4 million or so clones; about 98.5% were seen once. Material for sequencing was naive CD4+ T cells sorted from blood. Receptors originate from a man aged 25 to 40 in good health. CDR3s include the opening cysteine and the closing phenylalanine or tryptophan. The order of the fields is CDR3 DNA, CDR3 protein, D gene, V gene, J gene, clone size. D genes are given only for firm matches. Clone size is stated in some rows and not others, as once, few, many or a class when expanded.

TGTGCCAGCAGTTTTGGGGGGGGGACAGATACGCAGTATTTT	CASSFGGGTDTQYF	TRBD2	TRBV28	TRBJ2-3	-
TGTGCCAGCAGCTTAGCGGGAGCGTACAATGAGCAGTTCTTC	CASSLAGAYNEQFF	-	TRBV11-2	TRBJ2-1	-
TGCGCCAGCAGCTTTGCTGGAAACACCATATATTTT	CASSFAGNTIYF	-	TRBV5-1	TRBJ1-3	-
TGTGCCAGCAGCACCCCCCTGAGGGGTGATGAGCAGTTCTTC	CASSTPLRGDEQFF	-	TRBV7-2	TRBJ2-1	-
TGTGCCAGCAGCGGGCGGACTTCGTGGCAAGAGACCCAGTACTTC	CASSGRTSWQETQYF	-	TRBV7-2	TRBJ2-5	-
TGTGCCAGCAGCTCAGGTAGCGGGAGCTCCTACGAGCAGTACTTC	CASSSGSGSSYEQYF	TRBD2	TRBV28	TRBJ2-7	-
TGTGCCACCAGCAGATCATGGGACAATGGCTACACCTTC	CATSRSWDNGYTF	-	TRBV15	TRBJ1-2	-
TGCGCCAGCAGCCTTATCAGGACAGAGTTAACAGATACGCAGTATTTT	CASSLIRTELTDTQYF	-	TRBV4-1	TRBJ2-3	-
TGTGCCATCGGGACTAGGGGGCTCGGGTCCTACGAGCAGTACTTC	CAIGTRGLGSYEQYF	-	TRBV27	TRBJ2-7	-
TGTGCCAGCAGTGACAACTACCCGGGGACCCAGTACTTC	CASSDNYPGTQYF	-	TRBV6-1	TRBJ2-5	-
TGTGCCAGCAGGAGCGGGGCTAGCACAGATACGCAGTATTTT	CASRSGASTDTQYF	TRBD2	TRBV25-1	TRBJ2-3	-
TGTGCCAGCAGTTACGCGGAAAGCACAGATACGCAGTATTTT	CASSYAESTDTQYF	-	TRBV6-5	TRBJ2-3	-
TGTGCCAGCAGCTTCTCGACGGAGACCCAGTACTTC	CASSFSTETQYF	-	TRBV7-2	TRBJ2-5	-
TGTGCCAGCAGCTTTACAGGTCCTTCTTACACCGGGGAGCTGTTTTTT	CASSFTGPSYTGELFF	-	TRBV7-2	TRBJ2-2	-
TGTGCCAGCAGCTTAGTGGAGACGGAGGCTGGCACAGATACGCAGTATTTT	CASSLVETEAGTDTQYF	-	TRBV7-6	TRBJ2-3	-
TGTGCCAGCAGTGGACTGAAAGGGTGGACCGGGGAGCTGTTTTTT	CASSGLKGWTGELFF	-	TRBV2	TRBJ2-2	-
TGTGCCAGCAGCGCCCGACAGGGAAGACGTGACGAGCAGTACTTC	CASSARQGRRDEQYF	TRBD1	TRBV7-2	TRBJ2-7	-
TGTGCCAGCAGCGCTTCCTTGGGACAGCGAGGGACTGAAGCTTTCTTT	CASSASLGQRGTEAFF	TRBD1	TRBV7-9	TRBJ1-1	-
TGTGCCAGCAGCTTAAGGGCGGATCAGCCCCAGCATTTT	CASSLRADQPQHF	-	TRBV7-9	TRBJ1-5	-
TGTGCCAGCAGGGGGGACCGGCCCCAGCATTTT	CASRGDRPQHF	-	TRBV28	TRBJ1-5	-
TGCGCCAGCAGCTTGGGACTAGCGGATTCCTACGAGCAGTACTTC	CASSLGLADSYEQYF	TRBD2	TRBV5-1	TRBJ2-7	-
TGTGCCACCAGCAGAGTTCAGAACTACGAGCAGTACTTC	CATSRVQNYEQYF	-	TRBV15	TRBJ2-7	-
TGTGCCAGCAGCGTAGAGGGGACAGGCCGGAGCACAGATACGCAGTATTTT	CASSVEGTGRSTDTQYF	TRBD1	TRBV9	TRBJ2-3	once
TGCGCCAGCAGCACCGTCGGTTGGGGCACTGAAGCTTTCTTT	CASSTVGWGTEAFF	-	TRBV5-1	TRBJ1-1	-
TGTGCCAGCAGTCCCTCGAACACCGGGGAGCTGTTTTTT	CASSPSNTGELFF	-	TRBV27	TRBJ2-2	-
TGTGCCAGCTCAGCCGACAGCAGGCCTGAAAAACTGTTTTTT	CASSADSRPEKLFF	-	TRBV18	TRBJ1-4	-
TGTGCCAGCAACCCGACCGGGACAGGGGCGAAGACCCAGTACTTC	CASNPTGTGAKTQYF	TRBD1	TRBV28	TRBJ2-5	-
TGCGCCAGCAGTCCGACGGGCGGCACCTACGAGCAGTACTTC	CASSPTGGTYEQYF	-	TRBV5-1	TRBJ2-7	-
TGTGCCAGCAGTTTCGGCGGGAGGGCTTACGAGCAGTACTTC	CASSFGGRAYEQYF	TRBD2	TRBV27	TRBJ2-7	-
TGTGCCAGCAGCGTTGGGGACAGGGGGCAGCGGGAGACCCAGTACTTC	CASSVGDRGQRETQYF	TRBD1	TRBV5-8	TRBJ2-5	-
TGTGCCAGCAGCGTAGGGGGAGTTGGTAGCAATCAGCCCCAGCATTTT	CASSVGGVGSNQPQHF	-	TRBV9	TRBJ1-5	-
TGTGCCAGCAGACCCTCGCGGACTAGCGGGAGGGTGGGACTCCAAGAGACCCAGTACTTC	CASRPSRTSGRVGLQETQYF	TRBD2	TRBV27	TRBJ2-5	-
TGTGCCAGCAGTGACCCGACTCTGGCGGGAGTTGTTTACGAGCAGTACTTC	CASSDPTLAGVVYEQYF	TRBD2	TRBV6-1	TRBJ2-7	-
TGCGCTTCGTGGGCTAGCGGTTCTGGGGATGAGCAGTTCTTC	CASWASGSGDEQFF	TRBD2	TRBV10-2	TRBJ2-1	-
TGTGCCAGCAGCTTCCCGGTCCGGAACGAGCAGTACTTC	CASSFPVRNEQYF	-	TRBV7-9	TRBJ2-7	-
TGTGCCAGCAGTGAAGCGCGGGGAGGGGCCCATGGCTACACCTTC	CASSEARGGAHGYTF	-	TRBV6-1	TRBJ1-2	-
TGTGCCAGCAGTTTCACCGGGGAGCTGTTTTTT	CASSFTGELFF	-	TRBV6-6	TRBJ2-2	-
TGTGCCTGGGAGGGGGAGTGGCCCATCGACGAGCAGTACTTC	CAWEGEWPIDEQYF	-	TRBV30	TRBJ2-7	-
TGTGCCAGCAGTTCACAGGGTAATGAGCAGTTCTTC	CASSSQGNEQFF	-	TRBV28	TRBJ2-1	-
TGTGCCAGCAGCTTGGGGACAGGGGGTGGGTACGAGCAGTACTTC	CASSLGTGGGYEQYF	TRBD1	TRBV5-5	TRBJ2-7	-
TGTGCCATCGGGAGACTGGGGGACGGAAGCGGGGAGCTGTTTTTT	CAIGRLGDGSGELFF	-	TRBV10-3	TRBJ2-2	-
TGTGCCATAGGTAGGACTAGCGACACAGATACGCAGTATTTT	CAIGRTSDTDTQYF	TRBD2	TRBV10-3	TRBJ2-3	-
TGTGCCAGCACGCTGGGGACGAACACCGGGGAGCTGTTTTTT	CASTLGTNTGELFF	-	TRBV6-6	TRBJ2-2	-
TGCGCCAGCAGCTTGTTCGTGGTAGCGGGAGGAGATACGCAGTATTTT	CASSLFVVAGGDTQYF	TRBD2	TRBV5-1	TRBJ2-3	-
TGTGCCAGCAGCCCTACAGGGACCTACGAGCAGTACTTC	CASSPTGTYEQYF	-	TRBV9	TRBJ2-7	-
TGCAGCGTAGAACCTCGTTCGGGCACTGAAGCTTTCTTT	CSVEPRSGTEAFF	-	TRBV29-1	TRBJ1-1	-
TGTGCCAGCAGTTTAATAGGGACTAGCCGCACAGATACGCAGTATTTT	CASSLIGTSRTDTQYF	TRBD2	TRBV27	TRBJ2-3	-